The 27 T cell receptor beta chains given below trace back to one sample, sequenced in a study of T cells after yellow fever vaccination. TCRdb processed the 5' RACE reads anew with MiXCR; each CDR3 protein has one entry. The sample shows 65,000 to 90,000 distinct CDR3 sequences, 10% to 15% of them seen only once. The source material was CD8+ T cells not binding an NS4B(214-222) dextramer, sorted from PBMCs, sampled less than 25 days after the first yellow fever vaccination. All receptors derive from a man aged 18-30 years who received the YFV17D yellow fever vaccine.

The chain carries TRBV11-2 and TRBJ1-4, with D maybe TRBD1 (6 bases). V gave up 5 bases and J gave up 3 bases, with 10 bases separating them. This CDR3 spans 14 amino acids. CDR1 SGHAT and CDR2 FQNNGV come from the germline V gene. CDR3 residues: CASSPDRPNEKLFF. The DNA for the CDR3 is TGTGCCAGCAGCCCGGACAGACCTAATGAAAAACTGTTTTTT. Full variable domain (outside the CDR3, taken from reference TRBV11-2 and TRBJ1-4): EAGVAQSPRYKIIEKRQSVAFWCNPISGHATLYWYQQILGQGPKLLIQFQNNGVVDDSQLPKDRFSAERLKGVDSTLKIQPAKLEDSAVYLCASSPDRPNEKLFFGSGTQLSVL.

This clonotype has only a few counts. V and J are TRBV6-5 and TRBJ2-5, with TRBD2 as a possible D gene (7 bases). This CDR3 has 15 amino acids. Trimming cost V 0 bases and J 4 bases, with 12 bases left between them. CDR1 is MNHEY, CDR2 SVGAGI, per germline. CDR3 sequence reads: CASSYSTGGGETQYF. CDR3 nucleotide sequence: TGTGCCAGCAGTTACTCGACGGGGGGCGGAGAGACCCAGTACTTC.

This clonotype was detected ten times or more. This chain uses TRBV30 with TRBJ2-5, with 12 bases that match TRBD2. CDR3 length equals 15 residues. Germline trimming cut 2 bases from V and 4 bases from J; bases unmatched to any gene: 5. The germline V gene encodes CDR1 GTSNPN and CDR2 SVGIG (reference sequence). The CDR3 region has the DNA TGTGCCTGGAGTCTAGCGGGGGGGTCGATAGAGACCCAGTACTTC. It translates to CAWSLAGGSIETQYF.

The chain combines TRBV7-3 with TRBJ2-1, with D maybe TRBD2 (6 bases). This CDR3 has 15 amino acids. Germline lookup yields CDR1 SGHTA and CDR2 FQGTGA. Trimming took off 1 base at V and 3 bases at J, with 10 bases between the two ends. The CDR3 spells CASSLSSTSYNEQFF. The CDR3 DNA sequence: TGTGCCAGCAGCTTAAGCTCGACTAGCTACAATGAGCAGTTCTTC.

This clonotype was seen a handful of times. V is TRBV7-9 and J is TRBJ1-2; 7 bases match TRBD1. The V gene end was trimmed by 8 bases and the J gene end by 4 bases; junction bases not matched to a gene: 10. This CDR3 contains 14 residues. CDR1 and CDR2 from the germline V gene are SEHNR and FQNEAQ (reference sequence). DNA for the CDR3: TGTGCCAGCGACAGGGCCAGGGTCGGCTATGGCTACACCTTC. Residues: CASDRARVGYGYTF.

This chain uses TRBV5-1 with TRBJ1-1; D is unclear. The CDR3 is made up of 13 amino acids. Per the germline V gene, CDR1 is SGHRS and CDR2 is YFSETQ. The germline V and J ends were trimmed by 0 bases and 7 bases, with 10 bases remaining between them. Written as DNA, the CDR3 is TGCGCCAGCAGCTTGGCGACATGGGATGAAGCTTTCTTT. It yields the protein CASSLATWDEAFF.

The J gene is TRBJ1-2, the V gene TRBV7-9, with no clear D. Trimming removed 4 bases from V and 4 bases from J, with 16 bases in between. This CDR3 is 15 amino acids long. The germline V gene has CDR1 SEHNR and CDR2 FQNEAQ (reference sequence). The CDR3: CASSSIATGIYGYTF. The CDR3 coding sequence is TGTGCCAGCAGCTCTATAGCGACGGGGATCTATGGCTACACCTTC.

The chain carries TRBV7-2 and TRBJ1-5; weak D call: TRBD1 (6 bases). Germline assignment: CDR1 SGHTA and CDR2 FQGNSA. With 1 base removed from V and 11 bases from J, the gap between germline ends came to 18 bases. The CDR3 is 15 amino acids. CDR3 in DNA: TGTGCCAGCAGCTTAGGACTAGGGGGGTTTTGGGCCCAGCATTTT. Its translation: CASSLGLGGFWAQHF.

This clonotype was detected a few times. This chain connects TRBV9 to TRBJ2-1; no clear D gene. The germline V gene has CDR1 SGDLS and CDR2 YYNGEE. This CDR3 is built from 14 residues. Trimming shortened V by 3 bases and J by 10 bases, and 17 bases separated the two germline ends. The CDR3 DNA sequence: TGTGCCAGCAGCGAAAGACCTGGCGCGTCGGAGCAGTTCTTC. It translates to CASSERPGASEQFF.

This clonotype was picked up a small number of times. The rearrangement uses TRBV12-3 or TRBV12-4 and TRBJ2-5, with 11 bases fitting TRBD2. This CDR3 region has 13 residues. V shed 8 bases, J shed 10 bases, and the junction held 9 bases outside the gene matches. The CDR3 bases are TGTGCCAGCGGGCTAGCGGGGGGTTTTGACCAGTACTTC. This translates into CASGLAGGFDQYF.

This clonotype has more than one count but fewer than ten. The chain carries TRBV19 and TRBJ2-3; D remains unclear. Looked up from germline, CDR1 is LNHDA and CDR2 is SQIVND (reference sequence). This CDR3 region has 15 residues. Trimming shortened V by 3 bases and J by 6 bases, and 16 bases separated the two germline ends. The CDR3 bases are TGTGCCAGTAGTATCTCAGGAGCCCCACCGGATACGCAGTATTTT. Translated: CASSISGAPPDTQYF.

The chain is built from TRBV6-5 and TRBJ1-6; D unclear. Germline assignment: CDR1 MNHEY and CDR2 SVGAGI. V was cut by 0 bases and J by 5 bases, with 5 bases left in between. CDR3 size: 14 residues. CDR3 loop: CASSYSGNNSPLHF. DNA for the CDR3: TGTGCCAGCAGTTACTCGGGAAATAATTCACCCCTCCACTTT.

This chain joins TRBV4-2 and TRBJ1-6; the D is unclear. Germline V gives CDR1 LGHNA, CDR2 YNFKEQ. Between the trimmed V and J ends, which lost 4 bases and 10 bases, there was a span of 20 bases. The CDR3 extends over 16 amino acids. This chain's CDR3 is CASSLAGREIGSPLHF. CDR3 nucleotide sequence: TGTGCCAGCAGCCTAGCTGGGAGGGAGATCGGATCACCCCTCCACTTT.

The rearrangement joins TRBV11-2 to TRBJ2-3; D unresolved. The CDR3 covers 15 residues. Germline V gene lookup returns CDR1 SGHAT and CDR2 FQNNGV. The ends were cut back, 3 bases at V and 0 bases at J, with 10 bases in the middle. CDR3 in amino acids: CASSFRGASTDTQYF. The CDR3 region has the DNA TGTGCCAGCAGCTTTAGAGGTGCTAGCACAGATACGCAGTATTTT.

This clonotype was observed a few times. V and J are TRBV14 and TRBJ2-1; D not resolved. From germline, CDR1 is SGHDN and CDR2 FVKESK. The CDR3 loop spans 12 amino acids. Between the trimmed V and J ends, which lost 4 bases and 8 bases, there was a span of 9 bases. Here the CDR3 reads CASSLRRYEQFF. CDR3 sequence (DNA): TGTGCCAGCAGCCTCCGCCGATATGAGCAGTTCTTC.

This chain connects TRBV7-9 to TRBJ2-1; no definite D call. Per the germline V gene, CDR1 is SEHNR and CDR2 is FQNEAQ (reference sequence). Between the trimmed V and J ends, which lost 3 bases and 0 bases, there was a span of 6 bases. The CDR3 is 14 residues long. The CDR3 DNA sequence: TGTGCCAGCAGCTTTCTGGCCTCCTACAATGAGCAGTTCTTC. Translating it yields CASSFLASYNEQFF.

This chain uses TRBV4-1 with TRBJ1-1; D remains unclear. The CDR3 has 14 amino acids. Germline CDR1 reads MGHRA; CDR2 reads YSYEKL. V shed 1 base and J shed 6 bases, with 12 bases lying between them. This chain's CDR3 is CASSQVGGRAEAFF. CDR3 DNA: TGCGCCAGCAGCCAAGTTGGTGGGCGCGCTGAAGCTTTCTTT.

This chain links TRBV4-2 with TRBJ2-7, with 9 bases identical to TRBD2. The ends lost 1 base at V and 3 bases at J; junction bases unmatched: 16. The CDR3 extends over 19 amino acids. Germline lookup yields CDR1 LGHNA and CDR2 YNFKEQ. The CDR3 region is CASSQAPPSGAEVGYEQYF. The CDR3 DNA is TGTGCCAGCAGCCAAGCTCCCCCTAGCGGGGCGGAAGTAGGCTACGAGCAGTACTTC.

This clonotype has more than one count but fewer than ten. The J gene is TRBJ2-1, the V gene TRBV11-1; 11 bases fit TRBD2. Trimming cost V 5 bases and J 11 bases; bases outside gene matches: 8. The CDR3 extends over 14 amino acids. The germline V gene encodes CDR1 SGHAT and CDR2 FQDESV (reference sequence). The CDR3 loop reads CASSTGTSGWKQFF. The CDR3 DNA reads as TGTGCCAGCAGCACAGGGACTAGCGGTTGGAAGCAGTTCTTC.

This clonotype was recorded a few times. This chain joins TRBV6-1 and TRBJ2-4; 8 bases fit TRBD1. Germline CDR1 is MNHNS and CDR2 is SASEGT. This CDR3 comprises 15 residues. Germline trimming cut 8 bases from V and 1 base from J; bases unmatched to any gene: 7. CDR3 DNA sequence: TGTGCCAGCGGAGACAGGGGTCTCGCCAAAAACATTCAGTACTTC. It encodes CASGDRGLAKNIQYF.

The table lists this clonotype with a few counts. This chain joins TRBV19 and TRBJ1-1, with D hard to call. The germline V gene has CDR1 LNHDA and CDR2 SQIVND (reference sequence). The V gene lost 5 bases and the J gene lost 0 bases, with 13 bases spanning the gap. The CDR3 is 15 residues long. The DNA of the CDR3 is TGTGCCAGTAGTTCGGCCGTGCGCTTGAACACTGAAGCTTTCTTT. Its protein product is CASSSAVRLNTEAFF. Full variable domain (outside the CDR3, taken from reference TRBV19 and TRBJ1-1): DGGITQSPKYLFRKEGQNVTLSCEQNLNHDAMYWYRQDPGQGLRLIYYSQIVNDFQKGDIAEGYSVSREKKESFPLTVTSAQKNPTAFYLCASSSAVRLNTEAFFGQGTRLTVV.

V gene TRBV6-5 combines with J gene TRBJ1-1; a weak D match, TRBD1 (6 bases). CDR1 is MNHEY, CDR2 SVGAGI, per germline. The CDR3 totals 15 residues. V was pared by 5 bases and J by 4 bases, with 17 bases between. CDR3 amino acids: CASSTPQGLGTEAFF. The DNA for the CDR3 is TGTGCCAGCAGTACTCCCCAGGGGCTGGGCACTGAAGCTTTCTTT.

This clonotype was picked up a small number of times. V is TRBV27 and J is TRBJ1-6, with TRBD1 matching over 8 bases. Germline assignment: CDR1 MNHEY and CDR2 SMNVEV (reference sequence). The CDR3 covers 13 residues. Trimming cost V 8 bases and J 11 bases; bases outside gene matches: 8. CDR3 in DNA: TGTGCCAGCGGGCTGGCAGGGGGCACACCCCTCCACTTT. Translation gives CASGLAGGTPLHF.

The rearrangement joins TRBV5-1 to TRBJ2-6, with TRBD1 as a possible D gene (5 bases). The CDR3 has 16 amino acids. The ends were cut back, 0 bases at V and 2 bases at J, with 9 bases in the middle. From germline, CDR1 is SGHRS and CDR2 YFSETQ. The chain's CDR3 is CASSLVGRAGANVLTF. The CDR3 bases are TGCGCCAGCAGCTTGGTCGGCAGGGCTGGGGCCAACGTCCTGACTTTC.

This rearrangement joins TRBV6-5 to TRBJ2-1; D might be TRBD2 (5 bases). The V end was cut by 2 bases, the J end by 5 bases, with 7 bases between. CDR3 size: 13 residues. Germline CDR1 reads MNHEY; CDR2 reads SVGAGI. The CDR3 sequence is CASSYGSDNEQFF. CDR3 DNA: TGTGCCAGCAGTTACGGGAGCGACAATGAGCAGTTCTTC.

The chain is built from TRBV27 and TRBJ2-1; 16 bases align to TRBD2. Unmatched junction bases numbered 9, after V lost 5 bases and J lost 5 bases. The CDR3 loop spans 18 amino acids. Germline-derived CDR1 and CDR2 are MNHEY and SMNVEV (reference sequence). The CDR3 DNA is TGTGCCAGCAGTGCGGGACTAGCGGGGGGGCCTCTTGACAATGAGCAGTTCTTC. Protein: CASSAGLAGGPLDNEQFF.

The rearrangement uses TRBV4-1 and TRBJ1-5; D is perhaps TRBD1 (6 bases). CDR1 is MGHRA and CDR2 is YSYEKL in the germline V gene. This CDR3 region has 14 residues. The V and J ends lost 6 bases and 5 bases respectively, with 14 bases between them. CDR3 DNA: TGCGCCAGCAGTTTTATAGGGGGGGATCAGCCCCAGCATTTT. Translating gives CASSFIGGDQPQHF.